Each of the 21 T cell receptor beta chains below was sequenced from the same sample in a study of blood T cell repertoires in COVID-19. Sequencing was performed with immunoSEQ multiplex PCR; in TCRdb, only in-frame clones are kept and a portion is missing. The sample has 120,000 or so clones; roughly 85% are singletons. The sample comprised peripheral blood. These receptors originate from a middle-aged man with acute or convalescent COVID-19.

The chain combines TRBV11-2 with TRBJ2-3; possible D gene TRBD1, 5 bases. There are 17 residues in the CDR3. Trimming took off 1 base at V and 0 bases at J, with 14 bases between the two ends. Germline-derived CDR1 and CDR2 are SGHAT and FQNNGV. The CDR3 sequence is CASSLGPTATSTDTQYF. The CDR3, as DNA: TGTGCCAGCAGCTTAGGACCGACAGCTACTAGCACAGATACGCAGTATTTT. Variable domain in full (rest from reference TRBV11-2 and TRBJ2-3): EAGVAQSPRYKIIEKRQSVAFWCNPISGHATLYWYQQILGQGPKLLIQFQNNGVVDDSQLPKDRFSAERLKGVDSTLKIQPAKLEDSAVYLCASSLGPTATSTDTQYFGPGTRLTVL.

The chain uses TRBV2 and TRBJ2-3; a weak D match, TRBD1 (6 bases). V lost 3 bases to trimming and J lost 2 bases, with 15 bases between them. The CDR3 sequence is 16 residues long. Germline V gene sequence: CDR1 SNHLY, CDR2 FYNNEI. The CDR3: CASSESWWGHTDTQYF. In DNA, the CDR3 is TGTGCCAGCAGTGAGTCGTGGTGGGGGCACACAGATACGCAGTATTTT.

This chain joins TRBV5-1 and TRBJ1-1, with 9 nucleotides matching TRBD1. Germline values: CDR1 SGHRS, CDR2 YFSETQ. The junction had 9 bases not matched to a gene; V was cut back by 3 bases and J by 0 bases. This CDR3 contains 17 residues. CDR3 in DNA: TGCGCCAGCAGCTATCTCACCGGACAGGGGTTGAACACTGAAGCTTTCTTT. It yields the protein CASSYLTGQGLNTEAFF.

This clone was seen once. This rearrangement joins TRBV19 to TRBJ1-5, with D tentatively TRBD1 (6 bases). Germline assignment: CDR1 LNHDA and CDR2 SQIVND (reference sequence). The CDR3 extends over 15 amino acids. The V end lost 5 bases, the J end lost 6 bases, and 17 bases lay between the germline ends. The CDR3 coding sequence is TGTGCCAGTAGTCCCCGGGGGGGGCGGGTTCAGCCCCAGCATTTT. This sequence encodes CASSPRGGRVQPQHF. The full variable domain, its missing parts supplied by reference TRBV19 and TRBJ1-5, is DGGITQSPKYLFRKEGQNVTLSCEQNLNHDAMYWYRQDPGQGLRLIYYSQIVNDFQKGDIAEGYSVSREKKESFPLTVTSAQKNPTAFYLCASSPRGGRVQPQHFGDGTRLSIL.

This clone appeared a few times. This chain connects TRBV5-1 to TRBJ2-2; TRBD2 is a possible D gene (5 bases). Trimming stripped 4 bases from V and 7 bases from J, with 20 bases between. The CDR3 has 16 amino acids. Germline values: CDR1 SGHRS, CDR2 YFSETQ. The CDR3 protein is CASSPRDRLGSGELFF. The CDR3 DNA follows: TGCGCCAGCAGCCCCCGTGATCGACTGGGGAGCGGGGAGCTGTTTTTT.

The rearrangement links TRBV30 to TRBJ2-2; perhaps TRBD1 as D (6 bases). Germline loops: CDR1 GTSNPN, CDR2 SVGIG (reference sequence). Trimming left V 2 bases short and J 0 bases short, with 10 bases between. The CDR3 contains 15 residues. The DNA for the CDR3 is TGTGCCTGGAGTCAGGACAGTTCGAACACCGGGGAGCTGTTTTTT. Amino acid sequence: CAWSQDSSNTGELFF.

CDR3 residues: CASSLDAPGGGYGYTF. The CDR3 DNA reads as TGTGCCAGCAGCTTAGATGCCCCCGGGGGAGGCTATGGCTACACCTTC. V gene TRBV7-9 combines with J gene TRBJ1-2; a weak D match, TRBD1 (5 bases). The ends were cut back, 1 base at V and 4 bases at J, with 16 bases in the middle. This CDR3 spans 16 amino acids. Germline loops: CDR1 SEHNR, CDR2 FQNEAQ (reference sequence).

The chain has TRBV11-2 and TRBJ1-3; 12 nucleotides align to TRBD1. The V gene's germline CDR1 is SGHAT and CDR2 FQNNGV. V lost 1 base to trimming and J lost 3 bases; unmatched junction nucleotides: 7. The CDR3 length is 18 residues. CDR3 sequence reads: CASSLGWGTGGFGNTIYF. DNA of the CDR3: TGTGCCAGCAGCTTAGGATGGGGGACAGGGGGCTTTGGAAACACCATATATTTT.

V gene TRBV25-1 combines with J gene TRBJ1-2; D is perhaps TRBD1 (5 bases). Per the germline V gene, CDR1 is MGHDK and CDR2 is SYGVNS. V was trimmed by 7 bases and J by 6 bases, leaving 12 bases between them. CDR3 length equals 12 residues. The CDR3 bases are TGTGCCAGCACCGGACAACTGAATGGCTACACCTTC. Residues: CASTGQLNGYTF.

The V call is TRBV30, the J call TRBJ1-5, with TRBD1 identical over 10 bases. CDR3 size: 16 residues. Trimming cost V 3 bases and J 7 bases; bases outside gene matches: 12. The germline V gene has CDR1 GTSNPN and CDR2 SVGIG (reference sequence). CDR3 loop: CAWRDPLTGGGQPQHF. In DNA, the CDR3 is TGTGCCTGGAGAGATCCCCTGACAGGGGGCGGCCAGCCCCAGCATTTT.

The chain employs TRBV11-2 and TRBJ2-7; weak D call: TRBD1 (6 bases). In germline, CDR1 is SGHAT, CDR2 FQNNGV. Trimming shortened V by 1 base and J by 3 bases, and 13 bases separated the two germline ends. The CDR3 contains 15 residues. CDR3 residues: CASSLVGHNLYEQYF. The CDR3 DNA reads as TGTGCCAGCAGCTTAGTGGGACACAATCTCTACGAGCAGTACTTC.

This sequence joins TRBV10-3 and TRBJ2-7; no clear D gene. Deletions cut 8 bases from V and 2 bases from J, with 7 bases between. Germline assignment: CDR1 ENHRY and CDR2 SYGVKD. The CDR3 loop spans 11 amino acids. CDR3 bases: TGTGCCATCGGTACTGCCTACGAGCAGTACTTC. Its translation is CAIGTAYEQYF.

Here the CDR3 reads CASSLGRQGVQETQYF. CDR3 in DNA: TGTGCCAGCAGCTTGGGGAGACAGGGGGTTCAAGAGACCCAGTACTTC. J is TRBJ2-5 and V is TRBV5-5; 9 bases agree with TRBD1. CDR3 length: 16 amino acids. Germline CDR1 SGHKS, CDR2 YYEKEE (reference sequence). The trim removed 0 bases at V and 2 bases at J, leaving 5 bases unmatched.

The V gene is TRBV7-2, the J gene TRBJ1-6; TRBD1 matches 7 bases. The CDR3 is 16 residues long. The J segment lost 5 bases and the V segment lost 3 bases, leaving 7 bases of the junction unmatched. CDR1 SGHTA and CDR2 FQGNSA come from the germline V gene. The CDR3: CASSFEGGQNNSPLHF. DNA for the CDR3: TGTGCCAGCAGCTTTGAGGGGGGACAGAATAATTCACCCCTCCACTTT.

This chain connects TRBV6-2 or TRBV6-3 to TRBJ1-1; TRBD1 is a possible D gene (5 bases). The CDR3 has 15 amino acids. Per the germline V gene, CDR1 is MNHEY and CDR2 is SVGEGT. Trimming pared 2 bases from V and 3 bases from J, leaving 13 bases between. The CDR3 bases are TGTGCCAGCAGTTACGGAAGACAGACCGACACTGAAGCTTTCTTT. Encoded protein: CASSYGRQTDTEAFF.

This chain joins TRBV13 and TRBJ2-3, with no clear D. V was trimmed by 6 bases and J by 6 bases, leaving 13 bases between them. The CDR3 is 13 amino acids. Germline values: CDR1 PRHDT, CDR2 FYEKMQ (reference sequence). The CDR3 protein is CASSYSLLDTQYF. The CDR3 region has the DNA TGTGCCAGCAGTTACAGCCTCCTGGATACGCAGTATTTT.

The gene calls are TRBV10-3 and TRBJ1-1; TRBD1 matches 12 bases. Per the germline V gene, CDR1 is ENHRY and CDR2 is SYGVKD. The J segment lost 4 bases and the V segment lost 10 bases, leaving 7 bases of the junction unmatched. The CDR3 sequence is 14 residues long. The CDR3 DNA is TGTGCCACGACCGGGACAGGGGGCTTCACTGAAGCTTTCTTT. As protein: CATTGTGGFTEAFF.

The gene calls are TRBV5-4 and TRBJ2-3; 11 bases are shared with TRBD2. V lost 1 base and J lost 4; bases outside the gene matches: 5. The germline V gene encodes CDR1 SGHNT and CDR2 YYREEE (reference sequence). This CDR3 region has 16 residues. CDR3 nucleotide sequence: TGTGCCAGCAGCTTGCTGACTAGCGGGATATCAGATACGCAGTATTTT. Translating it yields CASSLLTSGISDTQYF.

V usage is TRBV5-6 and J usage is TRBJ2-1; 13 bases are shared with TRBD2. V dropped 4 bases and J dropped 8; count of bases not matched to a gene: 18. The CDR3 contains 19 residues. Germline lookup yields CDR1 SGHDT and CDR2 YYEEEE. The CDR3 region has the DNA TGTGCCAGCAGCGCCCCACCCGGACTAGCGGGAGCAAGTGGGGATGAGCAGTTCTTC. Translated, it gives CASSAPPGLAGASGDEQFF.

V and J are TRBV9 and TRBJ1-3; D gene ambiguous. CDR3 size: 15 residues. The V end was cut by 4 bases, the J end by 3 bases, with 14 bases between. Looked up from germline, CDR1 is SGDLS and CDR2 is YYNGEE. CDR3 bases: TGTGCCAGCAGCCCCCTCCCCAGTTATGGAAACACCATATATTTT. Translated, it gives CASSPLPSYGNTIYF.

A few counts support this clone. V is TRBV9 and J is TRBJ1-5, with 7 bases identical to TRBD1. This CDR3 comprises 14 residues. Germline lookup yields CDR1 SGDLS and CDR2 YYNGEE. Germline trimming cut 7 bases from V and 0 bases from J; bases unmatched to any gene: 4. CDR3 sequence reads: CASGTDDSNQPQHF. The CDR3 bases are TGTGCCAGCGGGACAGACGATAGCAATCAGCCCCAGCATTTT.